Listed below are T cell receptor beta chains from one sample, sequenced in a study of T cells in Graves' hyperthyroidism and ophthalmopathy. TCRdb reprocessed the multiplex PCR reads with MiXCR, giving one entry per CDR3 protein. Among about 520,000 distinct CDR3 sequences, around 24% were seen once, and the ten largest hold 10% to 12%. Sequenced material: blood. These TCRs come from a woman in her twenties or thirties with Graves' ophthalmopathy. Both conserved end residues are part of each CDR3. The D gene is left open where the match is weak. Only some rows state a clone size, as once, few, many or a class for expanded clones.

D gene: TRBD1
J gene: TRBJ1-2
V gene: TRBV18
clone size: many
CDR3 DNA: TGTGCCAGCTCGCCCCTCGGGACAGGTCCCTATGGCTACACCTTC
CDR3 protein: CASSPLGTGPYGYTF

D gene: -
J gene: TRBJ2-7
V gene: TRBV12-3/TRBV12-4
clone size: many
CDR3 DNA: TGTGCCAGCAGTTTAGGGGGTGCCGAGCAGTACTTC
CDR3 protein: CASSLGGAEQYF

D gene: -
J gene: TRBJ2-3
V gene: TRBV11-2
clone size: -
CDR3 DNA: TGTGCCAGCAGCCTAGACAGGATCCTGCAGTATTTT
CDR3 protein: CASSLDRILQYF

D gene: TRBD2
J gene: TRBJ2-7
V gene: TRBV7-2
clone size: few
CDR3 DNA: TGTGCCAGCAGCCCCTCCGGTCTAGCGGGTGGGGAGCAGTACTTC
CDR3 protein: CASSPSGLAGGEQYF

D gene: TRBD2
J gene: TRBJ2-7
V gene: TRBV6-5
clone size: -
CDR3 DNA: TGTGCCAGCAGTTTCGGGGGGGCCGGATCCGAGCAGTACTTC
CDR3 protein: CASSFGGAGSEQYF

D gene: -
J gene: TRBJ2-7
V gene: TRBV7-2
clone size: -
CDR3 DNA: TGTGCCAGCAGCTTAGCCCAGGGGAACCCGTACTTC
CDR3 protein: CASSLAQGNPYF

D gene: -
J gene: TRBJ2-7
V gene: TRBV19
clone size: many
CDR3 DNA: TGTGCCAGTCAACAGGGCTACGAGCAGTACTTC
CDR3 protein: CASQQGYEQYF

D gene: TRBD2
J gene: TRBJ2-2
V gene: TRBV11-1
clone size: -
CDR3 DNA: TGTGCCAGCAGCTTACTATCAAGCGGGGGGACGAACACCGGGGAGCTGTTTTTT
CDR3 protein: CASSLLSSGGTNTGELFF

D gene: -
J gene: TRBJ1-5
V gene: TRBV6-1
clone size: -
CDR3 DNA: TGTGCCAGCAGTGCGGGGGATGGCAATCAGCCCCAGCATTTT
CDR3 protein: CASSAGDGNQPQHF

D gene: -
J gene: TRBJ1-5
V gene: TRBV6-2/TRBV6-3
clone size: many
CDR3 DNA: TGTGCCAGCAGTTACATCCAGGCTTTGAATCAGCCCCAGCATTTT
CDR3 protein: CASSYIQALNQPQHF

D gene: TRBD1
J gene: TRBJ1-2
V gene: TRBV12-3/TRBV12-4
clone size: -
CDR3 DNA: TGTGCCAGCAGTCGGACAGGGGGCAGTAGCTATGGCTACACCTTC
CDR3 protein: CASSRTGGSSYGYTF

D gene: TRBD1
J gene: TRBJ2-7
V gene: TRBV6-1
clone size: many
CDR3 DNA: TGTGCCAGCAGTCCCCGGACAGGGGAAGGAACCTACGAGCAGTACTTC
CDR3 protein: CASSPRTGEGTYEQYF

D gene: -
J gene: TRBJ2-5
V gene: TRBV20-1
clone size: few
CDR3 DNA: TGCAGTGCCCCCCCCAGGGGTGGGGAGACCCAGTACTTC
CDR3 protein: CSAPPRGGETQYF

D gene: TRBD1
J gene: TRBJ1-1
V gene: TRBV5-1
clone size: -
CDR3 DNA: TGCGCCAGCAGCGGGACAGTGGCGAACACTGAAGCTTTCTTT
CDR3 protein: CASSGTVANTEAFF

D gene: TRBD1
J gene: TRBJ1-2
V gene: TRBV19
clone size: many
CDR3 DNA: TGTGCCAGTAGAAGGACAGGGGGCGACTATGGCTACACCTTC
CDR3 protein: CASRRTGGDYGYTF

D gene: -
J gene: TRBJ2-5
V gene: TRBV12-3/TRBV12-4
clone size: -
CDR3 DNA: TGTGCCAGCAGTTGGGGCGACCTCCCTCCCGAGACCCAGTACTTC
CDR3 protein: CASSWGDLPPETQYF

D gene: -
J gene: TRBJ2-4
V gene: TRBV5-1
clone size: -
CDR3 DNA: TGCGCCAGCAGCTTGGTAGCGACGGGCGAAAACATTCAGTACTTC
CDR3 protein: CASSLVATGENIQYF

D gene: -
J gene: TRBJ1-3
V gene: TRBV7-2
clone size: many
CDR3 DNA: TGTGCCAGCAGCTTGGATTCAGGGCCTGGAAACACCATATATTTT
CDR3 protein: CASSLDSGPGNTIYF

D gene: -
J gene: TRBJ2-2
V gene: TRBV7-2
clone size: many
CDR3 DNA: TGTGCCAGCAGCTTAAGCGGTTTGGAGGCGATGAACACCGGGGAGCTGTTTTTT
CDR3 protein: CASSLSGLEAMNTGELFF

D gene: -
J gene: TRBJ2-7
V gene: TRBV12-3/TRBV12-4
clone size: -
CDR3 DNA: TGTGCCAGCAGTTTAGCGACAGGAAACTCCTACGAGCAGTACTTC
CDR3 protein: CASSLATGNSYEQYF

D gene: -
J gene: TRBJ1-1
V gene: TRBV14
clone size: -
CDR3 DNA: TGTGCCAGCAGCCAATCCTTGGTGAACACTGAAGCTTTCTTT
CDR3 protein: CASSQSLVNTEAFF

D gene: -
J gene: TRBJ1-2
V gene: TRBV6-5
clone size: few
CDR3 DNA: TGTGCCAGCAGTTACTCGAGTACCGCCGGCTATGGCTACACCTTC
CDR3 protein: CASSYSSTAGYGYTF

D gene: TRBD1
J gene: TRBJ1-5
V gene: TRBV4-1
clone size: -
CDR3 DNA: TGCGCCAGCAGCCAACGAGGACAGGATTATAGCAATCAGCCCCAGCATTTT
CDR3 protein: CASSQRGQDYSNQPQHF

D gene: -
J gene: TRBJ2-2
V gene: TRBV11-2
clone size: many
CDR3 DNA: TGTGCCAGCAGCCTGCAAATGGGCGGGGAGCTGTTTTTT
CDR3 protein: CASSLQMGGELFF

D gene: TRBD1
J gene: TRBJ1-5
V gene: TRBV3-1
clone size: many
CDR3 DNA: TGTGCCAGCAGCCACCAGGGGGGCAGATATAGCAATCAGCCCCAGCATTTT
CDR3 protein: CASSHQGGRYSNQPQHF

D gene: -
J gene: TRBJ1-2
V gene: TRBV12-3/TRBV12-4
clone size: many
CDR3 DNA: TGTGCCAGCACCCCTATGGGTCGGGTTTCTGGCTACACCTTC
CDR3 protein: CASTPMGRVSGYTF

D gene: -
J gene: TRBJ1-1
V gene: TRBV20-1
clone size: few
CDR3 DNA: TGCAGTGCTAGGGGCGGCCCGGCGGGGACTGAAGCTTTCTTT
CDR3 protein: CSARGGPAGTEAFF

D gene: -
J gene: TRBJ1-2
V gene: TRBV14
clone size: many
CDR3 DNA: TGTGCCAGCAGCCACGCGTCGGGCTACACCTTC
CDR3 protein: CASSHASGYTF

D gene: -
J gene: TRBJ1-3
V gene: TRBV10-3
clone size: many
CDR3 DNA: TGTGCCACACGAACAGGGATCTCTGGAAACACCATATATTTT
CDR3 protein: CATRTGISGNTIYF

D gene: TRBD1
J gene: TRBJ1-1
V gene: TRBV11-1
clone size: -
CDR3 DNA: TGTGCCAGCAGTCTCAGGGGGCGCAGAAGGTACACTGAAGCTTTCTTT
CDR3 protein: CASSLRGRRRYTEAFF

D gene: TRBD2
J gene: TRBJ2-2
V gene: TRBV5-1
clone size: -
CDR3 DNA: TGCGCCAGCAGCTTGGATCGGGGGGGCACCGGGGAGCTGTTTTTT
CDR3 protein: CASSLDRGGTGELFF

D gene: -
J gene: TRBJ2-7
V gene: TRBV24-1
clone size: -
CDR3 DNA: TGTGCCACCAGTGATTTAACAGGGAGTGAGCAGTACTTC
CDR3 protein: CATSDLTGSEQYF

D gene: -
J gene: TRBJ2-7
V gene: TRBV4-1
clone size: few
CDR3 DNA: TGCGCCAGCAGCCATCCCCGGACAACCTACGAGCAGTACTTC
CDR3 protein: CASSHPRTTYEQYF

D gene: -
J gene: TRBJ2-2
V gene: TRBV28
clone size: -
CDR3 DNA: TGTGCCAGCAGTTTTGGGGGGCGAACCGGCCCGAACACCGGGGAGCTGTTTTTT
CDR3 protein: CASSFGGRTGPNTGELFF

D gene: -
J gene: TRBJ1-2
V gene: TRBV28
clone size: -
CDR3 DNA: TGTGCCAGCAGTTTACCACTGGACAGTTATGGCTACACCTTC
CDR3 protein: CASSLPLDSYGYTF

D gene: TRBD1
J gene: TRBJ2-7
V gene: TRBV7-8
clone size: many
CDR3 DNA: TGTGCCAGCAGCCTCGGGACAGGGAACTCCTACGAGCAGTACTTC
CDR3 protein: CASSLGTGNSYEQYF

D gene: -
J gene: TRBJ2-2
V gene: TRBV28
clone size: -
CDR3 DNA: TGTGCCAGCACCTCAAGTGGGAGGTGGTGGGGGGAGCTGTTTTTT
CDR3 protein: CASTSSGRWWGELFF

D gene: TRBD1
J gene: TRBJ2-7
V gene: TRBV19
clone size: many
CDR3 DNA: TGTGCCAGTAGTTCCGGGACAGGGATCTACGAGCAGTACTTC
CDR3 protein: CASSSGTGIYEQYF

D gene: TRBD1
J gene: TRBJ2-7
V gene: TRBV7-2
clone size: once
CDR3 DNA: TGTGCCAGCATCAAAGACGAGGGGGCGGACTACGAGCAGTACTTC
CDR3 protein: CASIKDEGADYEQYF

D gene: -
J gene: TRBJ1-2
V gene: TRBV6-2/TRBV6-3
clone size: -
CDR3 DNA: TGTGCCAGCAGTCCTGGCCAGAGTCTACTATTCTTTATGGTGGGCTACACCTTC
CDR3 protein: CASSPGQSLLFFMVGYTF

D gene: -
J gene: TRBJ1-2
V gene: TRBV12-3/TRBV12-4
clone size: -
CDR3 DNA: TGTGCCAGCAGTTTGTTCAGGGTTGGCTACACCTTC
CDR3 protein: CASSLFRVGYTF

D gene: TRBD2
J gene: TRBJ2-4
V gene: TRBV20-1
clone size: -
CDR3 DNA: TGCAGTGCTAGCACGGGGACTAGCGGCAAGAACATTCAGTACTTC
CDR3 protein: CSASTGTSGKNIQYF

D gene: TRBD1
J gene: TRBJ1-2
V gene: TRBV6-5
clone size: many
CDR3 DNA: TGTGCCAGCAGTTCCCCGCAGGGGGGCCTCTATGGCTACACCTTC
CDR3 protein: CASSSPQGGLYGYTF

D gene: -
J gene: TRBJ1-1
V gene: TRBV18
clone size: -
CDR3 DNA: TGTGCCACAAAATCGGGGATGAACACTGAAGCTTTCTTT
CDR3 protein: CATKSGMNTEAFF

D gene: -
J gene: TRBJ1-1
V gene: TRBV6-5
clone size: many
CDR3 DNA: TGTGCCAGCAGTTACCGTGTGGGCTACACTGAAGCTTTCTTT
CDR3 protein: CASSYRVGYTEAFF

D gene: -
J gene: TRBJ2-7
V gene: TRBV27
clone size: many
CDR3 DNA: TGTGCCAGCAGTTTGGGCGCCTCCGACTCCTACGAGCAGTACTTC
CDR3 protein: CASSLGASDSYEQYF

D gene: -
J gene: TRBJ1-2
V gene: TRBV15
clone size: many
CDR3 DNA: TGTGCCACCAGCAGAGATTTTGGGGGGAACATCTATGGCTACACCTTC
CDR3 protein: CATSRDFGGNIYGYTF

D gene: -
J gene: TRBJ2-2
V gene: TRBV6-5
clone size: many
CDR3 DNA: TGTGCCAGCAGTTACTCAAGGGAAGTGAGCAACACCGGGGAGCTGTTTTTT
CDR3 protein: CASSYSREVSNTGELFF

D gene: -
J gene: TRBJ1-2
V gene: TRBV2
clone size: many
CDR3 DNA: TGTGCCAGCAGTGAAGGGACGGCGCAGGGCTACACCTTC
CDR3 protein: CASSEGTAQGYTF

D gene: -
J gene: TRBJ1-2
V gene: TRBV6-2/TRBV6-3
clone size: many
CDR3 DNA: TGTGCCAGCAGTTACTCGACGGGGACCGCGGTCGGCTACACCTTC
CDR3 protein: CASSYSTGTAVGYTF